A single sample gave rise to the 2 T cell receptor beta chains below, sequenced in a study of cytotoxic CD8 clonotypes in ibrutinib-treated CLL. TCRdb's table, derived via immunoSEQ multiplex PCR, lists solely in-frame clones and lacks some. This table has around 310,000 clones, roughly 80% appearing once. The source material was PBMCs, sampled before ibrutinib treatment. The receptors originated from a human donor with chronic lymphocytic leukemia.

CDR3 sequence: CASSRGEIQETQYF. The CDR3 coding sequence is TGCGCCAGCAGCCGGGGGGAGATCCAAGAGACCCAGTACTTC. V usage is TRBV4-1 and J usage is TRBJ2-5; a weak D match, TRBD2 (6 bases). Germline assignment: CDR1 MGHRA and CDR2 YSYEKL. This CDR3 spans 14 amino acids. Trimming removed 4 bases from V and 1 base from J, with 10 bases in between.

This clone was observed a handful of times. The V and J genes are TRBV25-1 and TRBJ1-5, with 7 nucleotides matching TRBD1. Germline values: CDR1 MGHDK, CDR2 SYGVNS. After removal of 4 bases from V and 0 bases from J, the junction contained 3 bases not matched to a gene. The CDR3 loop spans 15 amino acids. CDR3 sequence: CASSGGQYSNQPQHF. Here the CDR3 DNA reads TGTGCCAGCAGTGGGGGACAGTATAGCAATCAGCCCCAGCATTTT.